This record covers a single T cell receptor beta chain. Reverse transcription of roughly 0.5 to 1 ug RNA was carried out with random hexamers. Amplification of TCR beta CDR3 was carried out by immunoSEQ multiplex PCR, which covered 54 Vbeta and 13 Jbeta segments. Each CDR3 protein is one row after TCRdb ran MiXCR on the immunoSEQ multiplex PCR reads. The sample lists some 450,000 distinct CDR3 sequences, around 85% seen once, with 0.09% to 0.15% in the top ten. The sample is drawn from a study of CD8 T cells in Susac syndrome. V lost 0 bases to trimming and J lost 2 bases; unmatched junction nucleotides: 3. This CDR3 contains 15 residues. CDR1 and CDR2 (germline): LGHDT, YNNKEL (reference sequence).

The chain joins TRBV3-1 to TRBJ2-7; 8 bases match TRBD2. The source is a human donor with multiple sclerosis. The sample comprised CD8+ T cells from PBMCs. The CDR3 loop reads CASSQEREGAYEQYF. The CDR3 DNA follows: TGTGCCAGCAGCCAAGAACGGGAGGGAGCCTACGAGCAGTACTTC.